This TCR beta chain is from a study of cytomegalovirus exposure and HLA in healthy donors. V lost 5 bases and J lost 7, with 15 bases in between. Germline V CDR1 and CDR2: SGHDT, YYEEEE. The CDR3 has 13 amino acids. Study-wide results and limits: Presence/absence results assume similar sequencing depth per donor, which may not hold. Later analysis suggested most CMV-associated TCR beta chains were HLA-restricted. Among TCR beta chains, those listed as cytomegalovirus-associated numbered over 150.

A note on this clone: What it recognizes is unknown.

PCR involved 60 Vbeta and 13 Jbeta primers. Data came from immunoSEQ multiplex PCR; TCRdb stores just in-frame clones and leaves some out. This sample carries 70,000 to 100,000 clones, approximately 80% of them seen once, and the ten largest clones take about a third. The chain has TRBV5-6 and TRBJ1-1; the D is unclear. The TCR comes from a man aged 50 to 59 in good health and CMV-seropositive. Sequences were obtained from PBMCs. The CDR3 spells CASRHDGVFEAFF. The CDR3 nucleotides read TGTGCCAGCAGACATGACGGGGTATTTGAAGCTTTCTTT.